This T cell receptor beta chain was captured by sequencing in a study of T cell responses to AZD1222 COVID-19 vaccine. Turning to the study itself: Investigators merged groups given second doses at roughly 4 or roughly 12 weeks.

Trimming removed 5 bases at V and 7 bases at J, with 15 bases between. This CDR3 spans 13 amino acids. CDR1 is MGHRA and CDR2 is YSYEKL in the germline V gene. This clone occurred a few times. Antigen unknown. The table came from immunoSEQ multiplex PCR; TCRdb's copy has only in-frame clones and leaves some out. This sample has approximately 160,000 clones; around nine tenths occur once, and the top ten carry over 1.2%. Findings and caveats of the study: White British ancestry dominated among donors, who included more females, and clonal diversity was possibly underestimated. Unmutated regions of variants are reportedly targeted by nearly half of spike-specific TCRs. The CD4 TCRs associated with vaccination extended across spike and predominated at 160-218 and 743-854.

This receptor was obtained from an adult in good health. V is TRBV4-1 and J is TRBJ2-7; the D gene could be TRBD1 or TRBD2 (5 bases each). Sequenced material: peripheral blood, taken on day 0 of AZD1222 vaccination. The CDR3 nucleotides are TGCGCCAGCAGCTTAGCCGGGACCCCGGAGCAGTACTTC. Amino acid sequence: CASSLAGTPEQYF.